The 15 T cell receptor beta chains below come from one sample, sequenced in a study of T cells after yellow fever vaccination. TCRdb ran MiXCR on the 5' RACE reads and lists one entry per CDR3 protein. The sample has some 100,000 distinct CDR3 sequences; about 7% are singletons. The starting material was CD4+ T cells sorted from PBMCs, obtained more than 40 days after the first yellow fever vaccination. The source of these receptors is a man in his late teens or twenties who received the YFV17D yellow fever vaccine.

In its sample, this clonotype was seen many times. The chain recombines TRBV20-1 with TRBJ1-6, with TRBD1 matching 7 bases. Germline V gives CDR1 DFQATT, CDR2 SNEGSKA (reference sequence). The ends lost 6 bases at V and 5 bases at J; junction bases unmatched: 7. There are 14 residues in the CDR3. The CDR3 DNA reads as TGCAGTGCAAAGACAGGGTCCCATAATTCACCCCTCCACTTT. Protein product: CSAKTGSHNSPLHF.

V is TRBV11-2 and J is TRBJ1-2; D uncertain. Germline V gives CDR1 SGHAT, CDR2 FQNNGV. The V end was cut by 0 bases, the J end by 7 bases, with 12 bases between. The CDR3 has 14 residues. The CDR3 sequence is CASSLDPSFRGYTF. The CDR3 DNA reads TGTGCCAGCAGCTTAGATCCCAGCTTTCGTGGCTACACCTTC.

This clonotype was detected a few times. The chain is built from TRBV27 and TRBJ1-6; 9 nucleotides align to TRBD1. The ends lost 6 bases at V and 11 bases at J; junction bases unmatched: 8. Germline CDR1 reads MNHEY; CDR2 reads SMNVEV (reference sequence). The CDR3 runs 14 residues. This chain's CDR3 is CASSSGQGRTPLHF. CDR3 in DNA: TGTGCCAGCAGCTCCGGACAGGGGAGGACACCCCTCCACTTT.

In this sample, this clonotype turned up many times. The chain couples TRBV5-1 to TRBJ1-1, with TRBD1 matching 7 bases. Germline lookup yields CDR1 SGHRS and CDR2 YFSETQ. J lost 1 base, V lost 4 bases, and 4 bases had no gene match. This CDR3 has 14 amino acids. This chain's CDR3 is CASSAQGTNTEAFF. The CDR3 region has the DNA TGCGCCAGCAGCGCACAGGGGACGAACACTGAAGCTTTCTTT.

V and J are TRBV7-3 and TRBJ2-2; D is uncertain. This CDR3 comprises 13 residues. Germline values: CDR1 SGHTA, CDR2 FQGTGA. V lost 4 bases, J lost 7 bases, and 10 bases lay in between. The CDR3 region is CASSSMLGGELFF. As DNA, the CDR3 is TGTGCCAGCAGCTCCATGTTAGGCGGGGAGCTGTTTTTT.

The table lists this clonotype with many counts. This sequence joins TRBV12-3 or TRBV12-4 and TRBJ1-6, with 8 bases matching TRBD1. This CDR3 has 15 amino acids. The V segment lost 10 bases and the J segment 4 bases; nucleotides outside the gene matches: 9. CDR3 region: CATRDRGGYNSPLHF. CDR3 sequence (DNA): TGTGCCACCCGCGACAGGGGCGGATATAATTCACCCCTCCACTTT.

This clonotype has at least ten counts. The chain employs TRBV12-3 or TRBV12-4 and TRBJ1-1; no clear D. Trimming took 2 bases from V and 4 from J, leaving 8 bases between them. There are 13 residues in the CDR3. As DNA, the CDR3 is TGTGCCAGCAGTTTAAAGCTTTTCACTGAAGCTTTCTTT. Amino acids: CASSLKLFTEAFF.

This clonotype has ten or more counts. This chain uses TRBV28 with TRBJ2-1; TRBD1 aligns across 9 bases. CDR3 size: 16 residues. The germline CDR1 and CDR2 sequences are MDHEN and SYDVKM. V lost 6 bases and J lost 8; bases outside the gene matches: 14. The CDR3 DNA reads as TGTGCCAGCAGGACACTCACCCGGGACAGGGAACATGAGCAGTTCTTC. Its protein is CASRTLTRDREHEQFF.

This clonotype was seen more than once but under ten times. The chain employs TRBV5-8 and TRBJ1-2; possible D gene TRBD1, 5 bases. Trimming removed 2 bases from V and 5 bases from J, with 13 bases in between. Germline lookup yields CDR1 SGHTS and CDR2 YDEGEE. The CDR3 is 14 residues long. The chain's CDR3 is CASSFLGVVYGYTF. In DNA form, the CDR3 reads TGTGCCAGCAGCTTTTTAGGGGTGGTTTATGGCTACACCTTC.

In this sample, this clonotype turned up many times. V gene TRBV5-1 combines with J gene TRBJ2-3; TRBD1 matches at 9 bases. J was trimmed by 3 bases and V by 4 bases; bases with no gene match: 12. This CDR3 is built from 17 residues. CDR1 and CDR2 (germline): SGHRS, YFSETQ. For the CDR3, the DNA is TGCGCCAGCAGCCCGCGGTTGGCGGGACAGGGAACAGATACGCAGTATTTT. Translated: CASSPRLAGQGTDTQYF.

This clonotype was recorded at least ten times. The chain has TRBV7-9 and TRBJ2-3; no definite D call. CDR1 is SEHNR and CDR2 is FQNEAQ in the germline V gene (reference sequence). CDR3 length: 14 amino acids. Trimming shortened V by 5 bases and J by 5 bases, and 14 bases separated the two germline ends. For the CDR3, the DNA is TGTGCCAGCAGCCTCGAGTGGGCTATAGATACGCAGTATTTT. It translates to CASSLEWAIDTQYF.

Many counts were recorded for this clonotype. This rearrangement joins TRBV7-9 to TRBJ1-1; D gene unclear. Trimming left V 1 base short and J 4 bases short, with 13 bases between. This CDR3 spans 15 amino acids. Germline CDR1 reads SEHNR; CDR2 reads FQNEAQ (reference sequence). CDR3 coding DNA: TGTGCCAGCAGCTTAGTGTCCGGGAGTACCACTGAAGCTTTCTTT. Protein product: CASSLVSGSTTEAFF.

The chain recombines TRBV3-1 with TRBJ1-6; TRBD1 is a possible D gene (6 bases). Germline-derived CDR1 and CDR2 are LGHDT and YNNKEL (reference sequence). Trimming pared 11 bases from V and 5 bases from J, leaving 34 bases between. This CDR3 spans 20 amino acids. CDR3 sequence (DNA): TGTGCCTCCAGCCAAGCGTCCTGGACAGACCCGTATCTTAATAATTCACCCCTCCACTTT. Encoded protein: CASSQASWTDPYLNNSPLHF.

This clonotype was detected ten times or more. The chain has TRBV6-2 or TRBV6-3 and TRBJ2-7; 7 nucleotides align to TRBD1. Germline-derived CDR1 and CDR2 are MNHEY and SVGEGT. This CDR3 region has 16 residues. The V segment lost 2 bases and the J segment 6 bases; nucleotides outside the gene matches: 13. The CDR3 nucleotides are TGTGCCAGCAGTTACGCTCGGGACAGTCACCGGGTCGAGCAGTACGTC. It specifies CASSYARDSHRVEQYV.

This clonotype was detected many times. The chain links TRBV5-1 to TRBJ2-7, with a weak D call TRBD1 (5 bases). Trimming took off 0 bases at V and 2 bases at J, with 6 bases between the two ends. This CDR3 has 13 amino acids. Germline CDR1 and CDR2: SGHRS and YFSETQ. This chain's CDR3 is CASSLDRTYEQYF. The CDR3 DNA reads as TGCGCCAGCAGCTTGGACAGGACCTACGAGCAGTACTTC.